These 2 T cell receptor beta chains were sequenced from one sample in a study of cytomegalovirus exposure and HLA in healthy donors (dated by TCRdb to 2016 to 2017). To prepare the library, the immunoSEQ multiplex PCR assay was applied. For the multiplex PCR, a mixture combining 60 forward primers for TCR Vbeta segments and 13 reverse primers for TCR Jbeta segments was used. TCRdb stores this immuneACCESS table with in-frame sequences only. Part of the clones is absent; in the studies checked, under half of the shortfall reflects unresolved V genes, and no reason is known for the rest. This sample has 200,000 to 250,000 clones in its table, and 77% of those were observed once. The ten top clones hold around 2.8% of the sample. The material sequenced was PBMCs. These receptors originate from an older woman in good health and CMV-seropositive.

The CDR3 DNA follows: TGTGCCAGCAGCGTAGAAACCCCGGAGTCTGGAAACACCATATATTTT. Encoded protein: CASSVETPESGNTIYF. V and J are TRBV9 and TRBJ1-3, with D uncertain. Germline V gene lookup returns CDR1 SGDLS and CDR2 YYNGEE. Deletions cut 0 bases from V and 1 base from J, with 11 bases between. This CDR3 spans 16 amino acids. Looking up the rest from reference TRBV9 and TRBJ1-3 gives the full variable domain: DSGVTQTPKHLITATGQRVTLRCSPRSGDLSVYWYQQSLDQGLQFLIQYYNGEERAKGNILERFSAQQFPDLHSELNLSSLELGDSALYFCASSVETPESGNTIYFGEGSWLTVV.

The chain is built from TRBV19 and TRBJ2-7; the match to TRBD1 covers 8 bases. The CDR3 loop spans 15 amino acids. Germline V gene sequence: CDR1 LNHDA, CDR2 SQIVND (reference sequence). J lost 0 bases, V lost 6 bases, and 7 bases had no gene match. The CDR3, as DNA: TGTGCCAGTAGCGACAGGGGCAAGGCCTCCTACGAGCAGTACTTC. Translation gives CASSDRGKASYEQYF.